This TCR beta chain was observed in a study of blood T cell repertoires in COVID-19. The wider study: There were acute and convalescent COVID-19 samples, and they came from the United States, Italy and Spain. PBMCs, B-cell-depleted T cells, or T cells were the source of the cDNA or gDNA that made up the material.

Original handling: Cell counts per sample came from amplifying reference gene primers. Generated by immunoSEQ multiplex PCR, the TCRdb table keeps only in-frame clones and is missing some. The DNA was the basis for D and trimming; V, J and clone size are from that table. The data show some 250,000 clones, roughly 80% seen once. This clone appeared a single time. The V end lost 1 base, the J end lost 3 bases, and 7 bases lay between the germline ends. The germline V gene encodes CDR1 SGHVS and CDR2 FQNEAQ. The CDR3 sequence is 14 residues long. The specimen was peripheral blood. This receptor was identified in a woman older than 75 with acute or convalescent COVID-19. The J gene is TRBJ1-3, the V gene TRBV7-8; D is ambiguous. The CDR3 reads CASSLGSGGNTIYF. The CDR3 DNA reads TGTGCCAGCAGCTTAGGGAGCGGTGGAAACACCATATATTTT.